The 28 T cell receptor beta chains below all came from one sample that was sequenced in a study of T-cell memory formation after mild COVID-19. Each CDR3 protein is one row after TCRdb ran MiXCR on the 5' RACE reads. The data show under 250,000 distinct CDR3 sequences, just over 15% seen once. The sequenced sample consisted of PBMCs or a T cell subset sorted from them (not recorded which). All receptors come from an adult woman who had mild COVID-19 (a few samples of this study predate the infection). Cell type and time point are not known.

This clonotype was counted ten times or more. V and J are TRBV29-1 and TRBJ2-3, with 8 bases identical to TRBD1. Germline CDR1 and CDR2: SQVTM and ANQGSEA. The V gene end was trimmed by 4 bases and the J gene end by 3 bases; junction bases not matched to a gene: 3. This CDR3 region has 13 residues. CDR3 nucleotides: TGCAGCGTTGCCACAGGGGGGACAGATACGCAGTATTTT. Its protein product is CSVATGGTDTQYF.

This chain connects TRBV6-1 to TRBJ1-1; D remains unclear. CDR1 is MNHNS and CDR2 is SASEGT in the germline V gene. The CDR3 extends over 13 amino acids. V lost 6 bases and J lost 0, with 8 bases in between. CDR3 nucleotide sequence: TGTGCCAGCAGGGTAAGCTTGAACACTGAAGCTTTCTTT. This encodes CASRVSLNTEAFF.

There are many counts of this clonotype. The chain joins TRBV4-2 to TRBJ2-3; D remains unclear. This CDR3 contains 13 residues. With 0 bases removed from V and 6 bases from J, the gap between germline ends came to 7 bases. CDR1 and CDR2 (germline): LGHNA, YNFKEQ. CDR3 coding DNA: TGTGCCAGCAGCCAAGATAGTACGGATACGCAGTATTTT. Protein: CASSQDSTDTQYF.

The CDR3 sequence: CASSRRTKETQYF. The CDR3 DNA is TGTGCCAGCAGTCGCAGGACCAAAGAGACCCAGTACTTC. The rearrangement links TRBV6-1 to TRBJ2-5; D uncertain. Germline CDR1 is MNHNS and CDR2 is SASEGT. This CDR3 comprises 13 residues. Between the trimmed V and J ends, which lost 5 bases and 3 bases, there was a span of 10 bases.

This clonotype has just a few counts. The gene calls are TRBV4-1 and TRBJ1-6, with 7 bases matching TRBD1. Trimming at V came to 5 bases and at J to 12 bases, leaving 13 bases not matched to a gene. In germline, CDR1 is MGHRA, CDR2 YSYEKL. This CDR3 region has 15 residues. Here the CDR3 DNA reads TGCGCCAGCAGCACCCGACAGGGCGGAGGTGGACCCCTCCACTTT. Its translation is CASSTRQGGGGPLHF.

This clonotype was seen more than once but under ten times. The genes are TRBV12-3 or TRBV12-4 and TRBJ1-1; no clear D. CDR3 size: 13 residues. Trimming took 6 bases from V and 4 from J, leaving 12 bases between them. The CDR3 here is CASSPPAGTEAFF. The CDR3 region has the DNA TGTGCCAGCAGCCCCCCAGCTGGCACTGAAGCTTTCTTT.

This CDR3 reads CATRDRANEKLFF. As DNA, the CDR3 is TGTGCCACCAGGGACAGGGCTAATGAAAAACTGTTTTTT. V and J are TRBV24-1 and TRBJ1-4; 8 positions agree with TRBD1. With V trimmed by 7 bases and J by 3 bases, 0 bases remained unmatched. The CDR3 length is 13 residues. Looked up from germline, CDR1 is KGHDR and CDR2 is SFDVKD.

This clonotype was seen only a few times. V gene TRBV2 combines with J gene TRBJ2-2; a possible D gene is TRBD2 (5 bases). Trimming pared 6 bases from V and 5 bases from J, leaving 13 bases between. CDR1 and CDR2 from the germline V gene are SNHLY and FYNNEI. This CDR3 is 14 amino acids long. The CDR3 reads CASSLNSVTGELFF. Written as DNA, the CDR3 is TGTGCCAGCAGCCTGAATAGCGTAACCGGGGAGCTGTTTTTT.

This clonotype was seen only a few times. V usage is TRBV5-6 and J usage is TRBJ2-5; 10 nucleotides line up with TRBD1. The CDR3 has 16 residues. From germline, CDR1 is SGHDT and CDR2 YYEEEE. Unmatched junction bases numbered 5, after V lost 1 base and J lost 2 bases. For the CDR3, the DNA is TGTGCCAGCAGCTTGTATCCGGGACAGGGGCAAGAGACCCAGTACTTC. As protein: CASSLYPGQGQETQYF.

The table lists this clonotype with many counts. This chain connects TRBV5-6 to TRBJ2-3; 7 positions agree with TRBD2. V shed 4 bases and J 3 bases; nucleotides not matched to a gene: 5. The germline gives CDR1 SGHDT, CDR2 YYEEEE. The CDR3 consists of 14 residues. The CDR3 nucleotides are TGTGCCAGCAGCCCAGTGGGGGGGACAGATACGCAGTATTTT. This codes for CASSPVGGTDTQYF. Filled out from reference TRBV5-6 and TRBJ2-3, the complete variable domain reads DAGVTQSPTHLIKTRGQQVTLRCSPKSGHDTVSWYQQALGQGPQFIFQYYEEEERQRGNFPDRFSGHQFPNYSSELNVNALLLGDSALYLCASSPVGGTDTQYFGPGTRLTVL.

This clonotype was seen more than once but under ten times. The chain links TRBV29-1 to TRBJ2-5; TRBD2 matches at 8 bases. V lost 3 bases and J lost 4; bases outside the gene matches: 10. This CDR3 is 15 amino acids long. In germline, CDR1 is SQVTM, CDR2 ANQGSEA. CDR3 in DNA: TGCAGCGTTGAGCCCGATGGGCTAGCGGGAGAGACCCAGTACTTC. Its translation: CSVEPDGLAGETQYF.

This clonotype was seen more than once but under ten times. CDR3 DNA: TGTGCCAGCAGTTTCGACAGGGGCCACTACGAGCAGTACTTC. It encodes CASSFDRGHYEQYF. The chain has TRBV12-3 or TRBV12-4 and TRBJ2-7; TRBD1 aligns across 8 bases. This CDR3 has 14 residues. J gave up 3 bases and V 3 bases, and 4 bases lay outside the gene matches.

The rearrangement joins TRBV24-1 to TRBJ1-1; 9 bases are shared with TRBD1. V was pared by 7 bases and J by 1 base, with 9 bases of the junction left unmatched. This CDR3 contains 16 residues. Germline lookup yields CDR1 KGHDR and CDR2 SFDVKD. CDR3 coding DNA: TGTGCCACCAGAAACACAGGGGGCGCGGGGAACACTGAAGCTTTCTTT. It codes for CATRNTGGAGNTEAFF.

This clonotype was seen a handful of times. This rearrangement joins TRBV5-1 to TRBJ2-1; D might be TRBD2 (6 bases). Trimming shortened V by 1 base and J by 6 bases, and 20 bases separated the two germline ends. The CDR3 runs 17 residues. The germline V gene encodes CDR1 SGHRS and CDR2 YFSETQ. The CDR3 spells CASSLKSVAAGGNEQFF. DNA of the CDR3: TGCGCCAGCAGCTTGAAATCTGTAGCGGCTGGGGGCAATGAGCAGTTCTTC.

The chain couples TRBV6-2 or TRBV6-3 to TRBJ1-2; D remains ambiguous. Between the trimmed V and J ends, which lost 0 bases and 8 bases, there was a span of 13 bases. This CDR3 has 14 residues. Germline CDR1 reads MNHEY; CDR2 reads SVGEGT. The CDR3 sequence: CASSYSGGPGGYTF. As DNA, the CDR3 is TGTGCCAGCAGTTACTCCGGAGGACCCGGGGGCTACACCTTC.

This chain links TRBV2 with TRBJ1-5, with TRBD1 matching over 9 bases. Trimming at V came to 6 bases and at J to 7 bases, leaving 7 bases not matched to a gene. This CDR3 has 14 amino acids. Germline V gene sequence: CDR1 SNHLY, CDR2 FYNNEI. The CDR3 DNA reads as TGTGCCAGCAGCGAGGACAGGGGTAGGCAGCCCCAGCATTTT. The encoded protein is CASSEDRGRQPQHF.

This clonotype was counted only a few times. V and J are TRBV20-1 and TRBJ1-3; TRBD1 might be the D (5 bases). V gave up 0 bases and J gave up 0 bases, with 21 bases separating them. Germline loops: CDR1 DFQATT, CDR2 SNEGSKA (reference sequence). The CDR3 runs to 19 residues. DNA of the CDR3: TGCAGTGCTAGAGATATCTTGCGTCTTCGGGGGATCTCTGGAAACACCATATATTTT. Amino acids: CSARDILRLRGISGNTIYF.

This clonotype has at least ten counts. The chain recombines TRBV6-5 with TRBJ1-1, with 10 bases matching TRBD1. Trimming at V came to 2 bases and at J to 7 bases, leaving 4 bases not matched to a gene. The germline CDR1 and CDR2 sequences are MNHEY and SVGAGI. The CDR3 consists of 14 residues. CDR3 residues: CASSYTGQGIEAFF. For the CDR3, the DNA is TGTGCCAGCAGTTACACGGGACAGGGGATTGAAGCTTTCTTT.

The gene calls are TRBV6-2 or TRBV6-3 and TRBJ2-7; D is undetermined. V lost 6 bases to trimming and J lost 7 bases, with 13 bases between them. Germline CDR1 is MNHEY and CDR2 is SVGEGT. CDR3 length equals 12 residues. CDR3 coding DNA: TGTGCCAGCAGGCCCACTACCGGGGAGCAGTACTTC. It specifies CASRPTTGEQYF.

V gene TRBV29-1 combines with J gene TRBJ2-1, with D unresolved. Germline CDR1 reads SQVTM; CDR2 reads ANQGSEA. The V end lost 1 base, the J end lost 10 bases, and 11 bases lay between the germline ends. This CDR3 is built from 12 residues. The CDR3 is CSVEGQRREQFF. The CDR3 DNA reads TGCAGCGTTGAAGGTCAGCGACGAGAGCAGTTCTTC.

On this clonotype: The junction shows a germline mismatch at one end, possibly a read error. The V and J genes are TRBV19 and TRBJ1-5; TRBD1 matches at 8 bases. This CDR3 is 17 amino acids long. Germline V gene data show CDR1 as LNHDA and CDR2 as SQIVND (reference sequence). This CDR3 is CASSNQGATYSNQPQHF. The CDR3 DNA follows: TGTGCCAGTAGTAATCAGGGGGCTACCTATAGCAATCAGCCACAGCATTTT.

This chain joins TRBV30 and TRBJ1-1, with D unclear. V shed 0 bases and J shed 1 base, with 6 bases lying between them. Per the germline V gene, CDR1 is GTSNPN and CDR2 is SVGIG (reference sequence). This CDR3 region has 13 residues. The CDR3 region is CAWSVRGNTEAFF. The CDR3 DNA sequence: TGTGCCTGGAGTGTACGGGGGAACACTGAAGCTTTCTTT.

This clonotype was seen a few times. The chain couples TRBV6-2 or TRBV6-3 to TRBJ2-5; no clear D gene. The V end lost 6 bases, the J end lost 7 bases, and 12 bases lay between the germline ends. The length of the CDR3 is 12 residues. Germline V gene lookup returns CDR1 MNHEY and CDR2 SVGEGT. This CDR3 reads CASSSPGWTQYF. For the CDR3, the DNA is TGTGCCAGCAGCTCGCCCGGATGGACCCAGTACTTC.

This chain joins TRBV2 and TRBJ2-7, with 9 nucleotides matching TRBD1. Losses at the gene ends were 2 bases for V and 8 bases for J; bases not matched to a gene: 10. From germline, CDR1 is SNHLY and CDR2 FYNNEI. CDR3 size: 15 residues. The chain's CDR3 is CASSEMGTGFHKQYF. The CDR3 DNA sequence: TGTGCCAGCAGTGAAATGGGGACAGGGTTCCACAAGCAGTACTTC.

This clonotype was counted a few times. The rearrangement links TRBV4-1 to TRBJ2-2; 10 positions match TRBD1. The CDR3 totals 16 residues. V lost 5 bases to trimming and J lost 3 bases; unmatched junction nucleotides: 6. Germline CDR1 and CDR2: MGHRA and YSYEKL. The chain's CDR3 is CASSETGTGDTGELFF. The CDR3, as DNA: TGCGCCAGCAGCGAAACCGGGACAGGGGACACCGGGGAGCTGTTTTTT.

The chain is built from TRBV27 and TRBJ2-7; 10 positions match TRBD2. Trimming removed 2 bases from V and 2 bases from J; junction bases left unmatched: 6. This CDR3 comprises 16 residues. Germline CDR1 is MNHEY and CDR2 is SMNVEV (reference sequence). This chain's CDR3 is CASSLRWLAGAYEQYF. The CDR3 DNA reads as TGTGCCAGCAGTTTACGGTGGCTAGCGGGGGCCTACGAGCAGTACTTC.

At least ten counts were recorded for this clonotype. The V call is TRBV6-1, the J call TRBJ1-2; 7 bases agree with TRBD1. The ends lost 7 bases at V and 5 bases at J; junction bases unmatched: 7. Germline V gives CDR1 MNHNS, CDR2 SASEGT. The CDR3 has 13 residues. DNA of the CDR3: TGTGCCAGCATCAGGACAGGCCTTTATGGCTACACCTTC. Encoded protein: CASIRTGLYGYTF.

This clonotype was seen repeatedly, ten times or more. The chain joins TRBV2 to TRBJ1-1; TRBD1 matches at 8 bases. V lost 8 bases to trimming and J lost 4 bases; unmatched junction nucleotides: 6. This CDR3 has 13 amino acids. Per germline, CDR1 SNHLY and CDR2 FYNNEI. The CDR3 reads CASGTGGVTEAFF. For the CDR3, the DNA is TGTGCCAGCGGAACAGGGGGGGTCACTGAAGCTTTCTTT.